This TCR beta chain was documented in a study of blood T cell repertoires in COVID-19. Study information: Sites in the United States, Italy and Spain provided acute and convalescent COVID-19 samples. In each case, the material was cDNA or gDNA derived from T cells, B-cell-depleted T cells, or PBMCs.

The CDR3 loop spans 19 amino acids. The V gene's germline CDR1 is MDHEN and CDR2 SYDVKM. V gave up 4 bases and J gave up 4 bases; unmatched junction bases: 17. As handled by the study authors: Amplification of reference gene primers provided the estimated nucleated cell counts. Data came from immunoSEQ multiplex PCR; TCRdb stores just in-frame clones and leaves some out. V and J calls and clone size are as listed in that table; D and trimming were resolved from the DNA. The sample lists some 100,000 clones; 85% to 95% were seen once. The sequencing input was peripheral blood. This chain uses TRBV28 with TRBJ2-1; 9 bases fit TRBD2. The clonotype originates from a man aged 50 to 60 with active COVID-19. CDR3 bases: TGTGCCAGCAGTTCACAATATTTTCTTACTAGCGGGTCGTACAATGAGCAGTTCTTC. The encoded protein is CASSSQYFLTSGSYNEQFF.